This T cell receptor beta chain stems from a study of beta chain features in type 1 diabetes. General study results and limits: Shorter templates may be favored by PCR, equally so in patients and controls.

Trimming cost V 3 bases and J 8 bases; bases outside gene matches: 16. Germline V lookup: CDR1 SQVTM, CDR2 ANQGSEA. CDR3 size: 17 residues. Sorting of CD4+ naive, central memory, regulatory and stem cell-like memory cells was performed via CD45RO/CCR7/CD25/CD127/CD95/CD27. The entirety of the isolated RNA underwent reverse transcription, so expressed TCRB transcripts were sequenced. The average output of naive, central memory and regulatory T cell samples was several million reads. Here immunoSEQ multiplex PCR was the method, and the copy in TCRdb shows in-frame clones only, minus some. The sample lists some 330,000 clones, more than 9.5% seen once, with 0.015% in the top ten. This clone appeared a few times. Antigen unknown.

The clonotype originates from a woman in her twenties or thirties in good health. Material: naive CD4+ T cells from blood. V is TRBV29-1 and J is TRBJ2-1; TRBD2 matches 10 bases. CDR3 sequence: CSVDRASGSALRDEQFF. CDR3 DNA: TGCAGCGTTGATCGGGCTAGCGGGAGTGCACTACGGGATGAGCAGTTCTTC.